This T cell receptor beta chain was sequenced during a study of shared clonotypes between healthy human individuals. Profiled with immunoSEQ multiplex PCR; TCRdb holds only in-frame clones, not every one. The sample lists around 1.4 million clones, about 98.5% seen once, with around 0.33% in the top ten. Each sample came from a Caucasian adult donor living in Nashville, Tennessee. Germline lookup yields CDR1 LGHNA and CDR2 YSLEER. V dropped 0 bases and J dropped 5; count of bases not matched to a gene: 6. The CDR3 length is 15 residues. The chain carries TRBV4-3 and TRBJ2-7; 8 bases are shared with TRBD1. Sequences were obtained from naive CD4+ T cells sorted from blood. This sample's subset: CD45RA+ positively selected. The sequence was collected from a man younger than 45 in good health. CDR3 protein: CASSQDLVGQDEQYF. CDR3 in DNA: TGCGCCAGCAGCCAAGATCTAGTGGGACAGGACGAGCAGTACTTC.